This T cell receptor beta chain was obtained from a study of CD8+ T cells in alopecia areata (dated 2018 in TCRdb). Context from the whole study: Treated patients were enrolled in an open-label pilot trial of oral tofacitinib at 5 to 10 mg twice daily for moderate-to-severe alopecia areata. In both human patients and the C3H/HeJ mouse model, the study applied high-throughput TCRbeta sequencing to look at T cell clonal expansion in alopecia areata. RNA came from the PAXgene miRNA kit for fixed scalp, the miRNeasy kit for PBMCs, and the RNeasy kit for mouse skin. For the treated patients, the SALT score, which quantifies what percentage of scalp surface area is affected, served as the measure of disease severity. Tofacitinib was administered for 6 to 18 months, and 6 months of follow-up off drug were then conducted to assess delayed response and recurrence. Scalp clonality was compared across normal scalp (n=4), patchy alopecia areata scalp (n=8), and alopecia totalis/universalis scalp (n=8). Biopsies were taken from tofacitinib-treated patients at baseline and at 4 and 24 weeks of treatment, and a later scalp biopsy was taken in several of the tofacitinib-treated patients. On the human side, TCRbeta sequencing was run on scalp tissue and on sorted CD4+ and CD8+ peripheral blood T cells from healthy controls and from alopecia areata patients with either patchy or totalis/universalis disease. TCRbeta CDR3 regions were amplified by immunoSEQ multiplex PCR using 35 Vbeta forward and 13 Jbeta reverse primers.

The library came from the immunoSEQ multiplex PCR assay. For TCR sequencing, RNA was extracted from every sample and reverse transcribed into cDNA to serve as template. First-strand cDNA was synthesized with SuperScript III using a 2:1 mix of oligo-dT and random hexamers. Amplification bias was assessed with a synthetic immune receptor repertoire, and residual bias was removed computationally. In the authors' own workflow: Raw reads were preprocessed for error removal, and CDR3 was defined according to IMGT conventions as running from the conserved cysteine to phenylalanine. Clonality was computed by normalizing Shannon entropy by log2 of the number of productive unique TCRs and subtracting the result from 1. Scalp TCRbeta sequences were cross-referenced with sorted blood CD4 and CD8 repertoires so that the CD4 or CD8 identity of scalp clones could be inferred. TCRdb stores this immuneACCESS table with in-frame sequences only. Part of the clones is absent; in the studies checked, under half of the shortfall reflects unresolved V genes, and no reason is known for the rest. The V and J calls and clone size were taken over from that table, and D and trimming were inferred from the DNA. The sample table records fewer than 150,000 clones; less than 75% of these occur just once. The biggest ten clones account for nearly 30% of the sample.

In light of the paper, this sample's time point label describes: more than 3 weeks on oral tofacitinib. The treatment or condition tag for this specimen amounts to: oral pan-JAK inhibitor, 5-10 mg twice daily. Lesional scalp punch biopsies and peripheral blood were collected from alopecia areata patients. PBMCs were separated by density centrifugation and stained for CD3, CD4 and CD8, after which CD4+ and CD8+ T cells were sorted on a FACSAria. Points on this clone: There is no known antigen for this receptor. The input lacks base qualities; no much larger clone sits a single base away.

Study-wide conclusions, independent of this receptor: During tofacitinib treatment, many expanded lesional clones remained in scalp and blood, and this persistence may partly explain relapse after treatment is stopped. Because the treated cohort was small and had only one nonresponder, larger studies are needed to examine links between baseline CD8+ expansion and response. Lesional scalp, especially in alopecia totalis/universalis, showed higher clonality and more expanded CD8+ clones than normal scalp, suggesting antigenic drive. With tofacitinib, both scalp clonality and the number of expanded CD8+ clones among the top 100 scalp clones went down significantly. Unlike mouse skin, where gammadelta T cells dominate, normal human skin contains resident alphabeta T cells that get sequenced too, which complicates analysis of the scalp TCR repertoire. TCR sequences shared between patients were less clear than in mice, possibly partly because of HLA diversity in the patient population.

This receptor was obtained from a human donor with alopecia areata. The sample here was CD8+ T cells sorted from blood, taken at week 4, from a patient treated with tofacitinib.

The nucleotide sequence reads as follows: TGTGCCTGGAGTGAGGCGGGGGATACGCAGTATTTT. This encodes CAWSEAGDTQYF. The chain uses TRBV30 and TRBJ2-3; matching of 6 bases hints at TRBD2 as the D gene. For CDR1 and CDR2, the germline V gene (reference sequence) lists GTSNPN and SVGIG. V drops 1 base and J drops 6 bases, leaving 8 bases in between. The CDR3 runs 12 residues from the cysteine to the phenylalanine. Solely the CDR3 DNA is kept, with 36 bases framed from the first base. Where the CDR3 stops, the reference TRBV30 and TRBJ2-3 genes take over; the full variable domain is SQTIHQWPATLVQPVGSPLSLECTVEGTSNPNLYWYRQAAGRGLQLLFYSVGIGQISSEVPQNLSASRPQDRQFILSSKKLLLSDSGFYLCAWSEAGDTQYFGPGTRLTVL.